The T cell receptor beta chain under discussion was sequenced for a study of T cells in women clearing cervical HPV infection. With regard to this clone: Its antigen is unknown. From the germline J gene comes the end of the CDR3, since the read stops 3 residues before it.

Trimming shortened V by 0 bases and J by 3 bases, and 11 bases separated the two germline ends. CDR3 length equals 15 residues. Germline CDR1 is LNHNV and CDR2 is YYDKDF (reference sequence). Whole-study findings and limits: Controls had more TRBV6-7 (approximately 0.15%) than cases (approximately 0.11%). CIN3+ cases had significantly higher TCR richness than controls; evenness did not differ. Timing of associations relative to infection is unclear; T-cell subsets were not isolated. Combining TCR richness with V gene abundances gave approximately 0.8 AUC.

Data came from immunoSEQ multiplex PCR; TCRdb stores just in-frame clones and leaves some out. The table lists over 25,000 clones, with approximately 22% in the top ten. This TCR was sampled from a woman between 18 and 70 years old with a cervical HPV16 infection that either progressed to CIN3+ or cleared (not recorded which). The V call is TRBV15, the J call TRBJ2-5, with D possibly matching TRBD1 (6 bases). Sequencing used blood buffy coat. The CDR3 sequence: CATSRDFGGEETQYF. CDR3 DNA, as far as it was read: TGTGCCACCAGCAGAGATTTTGGGGGCGAAGAGACC. Combining the CDR3 with reference TRBV15 and TRBJ2-5 gives the whole variable domain DAMVIQNPRYQVTQFGKPVTLSCSQTLNHNVMYWYQQKSSQAPKLLFHYYDKDFNNEADTPDNFQSRRPNTSFCFLDIRSPGLGDTAMYLCATSRDFGGEETQYFGPGTRLLVL.